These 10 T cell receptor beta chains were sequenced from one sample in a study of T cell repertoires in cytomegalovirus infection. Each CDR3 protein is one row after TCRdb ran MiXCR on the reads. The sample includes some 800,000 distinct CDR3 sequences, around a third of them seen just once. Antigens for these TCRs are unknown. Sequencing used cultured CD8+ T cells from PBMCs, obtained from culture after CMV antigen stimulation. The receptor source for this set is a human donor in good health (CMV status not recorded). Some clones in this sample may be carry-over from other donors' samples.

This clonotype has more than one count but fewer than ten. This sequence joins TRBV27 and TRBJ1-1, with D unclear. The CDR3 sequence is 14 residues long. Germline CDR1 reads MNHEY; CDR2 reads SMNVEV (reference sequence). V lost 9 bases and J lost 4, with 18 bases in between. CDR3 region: CASSMSGLGTEAFF. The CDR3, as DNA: TGTGCCAGTTCTATGAGCGGGTTAGGCACTGAAGCTTTCTTT.

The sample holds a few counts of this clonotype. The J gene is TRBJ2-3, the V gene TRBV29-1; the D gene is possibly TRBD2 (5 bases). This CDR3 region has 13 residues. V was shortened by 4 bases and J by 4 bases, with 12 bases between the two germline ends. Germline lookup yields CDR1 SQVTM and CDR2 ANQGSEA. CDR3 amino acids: CSVGGNGADTQYF. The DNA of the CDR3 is TGCAGCGTTGGGGGAAACGGGGCAGATACGCAGTATTTT.

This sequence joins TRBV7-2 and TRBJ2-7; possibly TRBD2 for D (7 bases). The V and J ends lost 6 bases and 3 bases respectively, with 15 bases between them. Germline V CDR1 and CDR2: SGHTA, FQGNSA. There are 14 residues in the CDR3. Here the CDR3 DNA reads TGTGCCAGCAGTAGGGGGGGACAACTCTACGAGCAGTACTTC. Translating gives CASSRGGQLYEQYF.

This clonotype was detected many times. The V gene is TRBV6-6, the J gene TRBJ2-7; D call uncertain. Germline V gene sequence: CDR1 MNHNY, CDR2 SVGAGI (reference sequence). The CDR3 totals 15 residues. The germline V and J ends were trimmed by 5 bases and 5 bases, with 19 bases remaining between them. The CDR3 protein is CASSAPLQDIDEQYF. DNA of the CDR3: TGTGCCAGCAGTGCACCCCTCCAGGATATCGACGAGCAGTACTTC.

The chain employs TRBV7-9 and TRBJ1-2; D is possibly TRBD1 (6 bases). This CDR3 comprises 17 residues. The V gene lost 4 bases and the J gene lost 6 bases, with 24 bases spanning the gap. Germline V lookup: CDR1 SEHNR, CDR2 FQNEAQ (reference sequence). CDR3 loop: CASSSLDGGQRGNGYTF. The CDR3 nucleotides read TGTGCCAGCAGCTCCCTCGACGGGGGGCAGAGAGGGAATGGCTACACCTTC.

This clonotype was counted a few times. The CDR3: CASSPHGGSTGSNEKLFF. The CDR3 DNA is TGTGCCAGCAGCCCTCATGGGGGCTCGACAGGTTCGAATGAAAAACTGTTTTTT. This chain uses TRBV7-8 with TRBJ1-4, with D possibly TRBD1 on 6 matching bases. Trimming left V 5 bases short and J 5 bases short, with 24 bases between. Germline V lookup: CDR1 SGHVS, CDR2 FQNEAQ. This CDR3 has 18 residues.

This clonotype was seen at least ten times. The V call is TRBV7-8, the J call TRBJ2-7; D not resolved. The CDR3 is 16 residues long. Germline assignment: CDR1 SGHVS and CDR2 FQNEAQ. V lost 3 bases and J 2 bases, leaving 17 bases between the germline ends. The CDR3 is CASSFYPERMTYEQYF. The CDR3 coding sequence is TGTGCCAGCAGCTTTTATCCCGAACGGATGACCTACGAGCAGTACTTC.

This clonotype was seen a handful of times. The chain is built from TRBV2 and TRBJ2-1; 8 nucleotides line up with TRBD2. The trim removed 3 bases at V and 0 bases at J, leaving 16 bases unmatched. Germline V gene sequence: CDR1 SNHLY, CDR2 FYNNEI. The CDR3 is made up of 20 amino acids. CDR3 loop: CASSERFGRLAPSSYNEQFF. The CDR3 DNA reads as TGTGCCAGCAGTGAGCGCTTCGGACGACTAGCGCCCAGCTCCTACAATGAGCAGTTCTTC. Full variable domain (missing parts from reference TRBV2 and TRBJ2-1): EPEVTQTPSHQVTQMGQEVILRCVPISNHLYFYWYRQILGQKVEFLVSFYNNEISEKSEIFDDQFSVERPDGSNFTLKIRSTKLEDSAMYFCASSERFGRLAPSSYNEQFFGPGTRLTVL.

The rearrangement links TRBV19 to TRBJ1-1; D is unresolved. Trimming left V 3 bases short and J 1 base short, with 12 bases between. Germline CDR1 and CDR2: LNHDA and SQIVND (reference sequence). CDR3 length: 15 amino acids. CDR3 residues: CASSMRVQPNTEAFF. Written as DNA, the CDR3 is TGTGCCAGTAGTATGAGGGTCCAGCCGAACACTGAAGCTTTCTTT.

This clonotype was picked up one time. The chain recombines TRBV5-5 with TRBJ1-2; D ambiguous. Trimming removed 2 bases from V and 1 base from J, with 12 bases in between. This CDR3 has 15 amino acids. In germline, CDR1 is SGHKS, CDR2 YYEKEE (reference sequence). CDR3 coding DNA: TGTGCCAGCAGCTTAAGTGGAGCAGATAACTATGGCTACACCTTC. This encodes CASSLSGADNYGYTF. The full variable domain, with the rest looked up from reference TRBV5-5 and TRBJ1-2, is DAGVTQSPTHLIKTRGQQVTLRCSPISGHKSVSWYQQVLGQGPQFIFQYYEKEERGRGNFPDRFSARQFPNYSSELNVNALLLGDSALYLCASSLSGADNYGYTFGSGTRLTVV.